Below, one TCR beta chain is given with its context. The data stem from a study of blood T cells in healthy people across ages. Study context: Per two T cells, template switching captured roughly one barcoded beta molecule.

It was with a sample-barcoded 5' primer and a J-beta primer mix that a second PCR of roughly 7 to 12 cycles was run. A template-switch adaptor that had 12 random nucleotides put a tag on each cDNA molecule. One entry per CDR3 protein results from TCRdb running MiXCR on the 5' RACE reads. The sample gives under 1,100,000 distinct CDR3 sequences, under 30% of which show up once; 0.65% to 0.75% is in the top ten. In addition, the sample was reused for a study of T cells of mothers and their children. That source reports: Extraction yielded RNA that went, in full, into cDNA synthesis at approximately 1.5 ug per 15 ul.

This TCR was sampled from a girl aged 2-10 years in good health. The sample comprised blood.

The CDR3 DNA reads TGTGCCAGCAGTTTAGCGCTTGGCACCCAGGGGCGCGGGACTTCCTACGAGCAGTACTTC. It yields the protein CASSLALGTQGRGTSYEQYF. V and J are TRBV12-3 or TRBV12-4 and TRBJ2-7, with D perhaps assigned TRBD1 or TRBD2 (6 bases each). Trimming stripped 0 bases from V and 1 base from J, with 25 bases between. The CDR3 loop spans 20 amino acids.